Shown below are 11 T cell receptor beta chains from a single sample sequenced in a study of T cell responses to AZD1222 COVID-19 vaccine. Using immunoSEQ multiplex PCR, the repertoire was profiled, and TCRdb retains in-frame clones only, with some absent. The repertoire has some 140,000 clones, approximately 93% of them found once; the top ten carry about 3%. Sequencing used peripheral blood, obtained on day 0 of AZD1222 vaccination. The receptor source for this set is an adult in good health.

Here the CDR3 reads CASSPTPRTSGSYEQYF. CDR3 DNA: TGTGCCAGCAGCCCGACCCCCAGGACTAGCGGTTCCTACGAGCAGTACTTC. The gene calls are TRBV9 and TRBJ2-7; 10 nucleotides line up with TRBD2. CDR3 size: 17 residues. Trimming took 4 bases from V and 1 from J; bases not matched to a gene: 11. Germline V gene sequence: CDR1 SGDLS, CDR2 YYNGEE.

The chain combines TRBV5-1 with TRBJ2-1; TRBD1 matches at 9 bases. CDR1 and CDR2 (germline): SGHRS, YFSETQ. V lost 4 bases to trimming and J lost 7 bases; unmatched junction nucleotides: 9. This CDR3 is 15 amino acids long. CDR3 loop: CASSIGGTGRNEQFF. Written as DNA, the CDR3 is TGCGCCAGCAGCATCGGTGGGACAGGGAGGAATGAGCAGTTCTTC.

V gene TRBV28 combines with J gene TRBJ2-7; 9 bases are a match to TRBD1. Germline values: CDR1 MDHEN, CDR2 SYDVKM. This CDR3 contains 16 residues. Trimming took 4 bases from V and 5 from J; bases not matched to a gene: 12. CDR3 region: CASSSPRDREGDEQYF. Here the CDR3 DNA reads TGTGCCAGCAGTTCTCCCCGGGACAGGGAAGGGGACGAGCAGTACTTC.

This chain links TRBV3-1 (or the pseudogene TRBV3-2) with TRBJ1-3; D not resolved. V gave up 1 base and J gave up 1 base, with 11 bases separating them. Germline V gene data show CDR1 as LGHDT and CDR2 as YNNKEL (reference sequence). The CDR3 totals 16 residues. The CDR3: CASSQGRELSGNTIYF. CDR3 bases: TGTGCCAGCAGCCAAGGGCGGGAACTATCTGGAAACACCATATATTTT.

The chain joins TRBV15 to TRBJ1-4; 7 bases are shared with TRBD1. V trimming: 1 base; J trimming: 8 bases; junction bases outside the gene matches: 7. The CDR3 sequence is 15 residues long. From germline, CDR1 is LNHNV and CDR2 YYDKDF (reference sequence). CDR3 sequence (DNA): TGTGCCACCAGCAGAGCACCAGGGGGATCGGAAAAACTGTTTTTT. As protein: CATSRAPGGSEKLFF. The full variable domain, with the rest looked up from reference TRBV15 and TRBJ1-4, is DAMVIQNPRYQVTQFGKPVTLSCSQTLNHNVMYWYQQKSSQAPKLLFHYYDKDFNNEADTPDNFQSRRPNTSFCFLDIRSPGLGDTAMYLCATSRAPGGSEKLFFGSGTQLSVL.

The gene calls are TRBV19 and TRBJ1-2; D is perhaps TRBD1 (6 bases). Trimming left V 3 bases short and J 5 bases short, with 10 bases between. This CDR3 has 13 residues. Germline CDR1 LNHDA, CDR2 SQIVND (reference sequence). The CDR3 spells CASSIRGEYGYTF. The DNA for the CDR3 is TGTGCCAGTAGTATCAGGGGCGAATATGGCTACACCTTC.

The DNA for the CDR3 is TGTGCCAGCAGACGACGCGGGAATAATGAAAAACTGTTTTTT. Translated, it gives CASRRRGNNEKLFF. The chain has TRBV6-5 and TRBJ1-4; D not resolved. The V gene lost 6 bases and the J gene lost 4 bases, with 12 bases spanning the gap. This CDR3 has 14 amino acids. Germline V gives CDR1 MNHEY, CDR2 SVGAGI.

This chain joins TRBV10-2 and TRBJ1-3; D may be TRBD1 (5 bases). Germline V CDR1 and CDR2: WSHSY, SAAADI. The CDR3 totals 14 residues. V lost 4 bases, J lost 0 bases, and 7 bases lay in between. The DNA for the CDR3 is TGCGCCAGCAGTGGGGGCACCTCTGGAAACACCATATATTTT. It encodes CASSGGTSGNTIYF.

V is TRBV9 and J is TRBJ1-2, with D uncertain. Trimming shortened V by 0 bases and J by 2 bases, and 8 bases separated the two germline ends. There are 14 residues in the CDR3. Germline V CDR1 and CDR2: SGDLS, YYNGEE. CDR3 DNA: TGTGCCAGCAGCGTAGAATCCAGCAACTATGGCTACACCTTC. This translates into CASSVESSNYGYTF.

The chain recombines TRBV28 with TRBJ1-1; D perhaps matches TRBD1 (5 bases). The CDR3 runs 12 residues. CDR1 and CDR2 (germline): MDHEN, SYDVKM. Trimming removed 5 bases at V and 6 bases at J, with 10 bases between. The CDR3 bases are TGTGCCAGCAGTCAGATGACAGCTGAAGCTTTCTTT. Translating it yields CASSQMTAEAFF.

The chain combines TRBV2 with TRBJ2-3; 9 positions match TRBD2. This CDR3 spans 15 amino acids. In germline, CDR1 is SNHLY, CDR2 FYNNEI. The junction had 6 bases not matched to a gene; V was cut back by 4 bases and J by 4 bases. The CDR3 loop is CASSAGREGPDTQYF. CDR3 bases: TGTGCCAGCAGTGCCGGGCGGGAGGGCCCAGATACGCAGTATTTT.